A single sample gave rise to the 21 T cell receptor beta chains below, sequenced in a study of cytomegalovirus exposure and HLA in healthy donors. It was with 60 Vbeta and 13 Jbeta primers that the PCR ran. Measured with immunoSEQ multiplex PCR; TCRdb has only the in-frame clones, and not every one. The sample lists 120,000 to 150,000 clones, roughly 79% occurring once. Sequenced input: PBMCs. The source is a male donor in good health and CMV-seronegative.

The chain's CDR3 is CASARARDRGHEQYF. Written as DNA, the CDR3 is TGTGCCAGCGCACGAGCCCGGGACAGGGGCCACGAGCAGTACTTC. The rearrangement uses TRBV6-6 and TRBJ2-7; 10 nucleotides agree with TRBD1. The germline CDR1 and CDR2 sequences are MNHNY and SVGAGI (reference sequence). The CDR3 is made up of 15 amino acids. J gave up 5 bases and V 8 bases, and 12 bases lay outside the gene matches.

The V gene is TRBV6-5, the J gene TRBJ1-2, with D unresolved. The V gene's germline CDR1 is MNHEY and CDR2 SVGAGI. The CDR3 covers 12 residues. Trimming stripped 2 bases from V and 8 bases from J, with 9 bases between. Here the CDR3 reads CASSYRSGGYTF. CDR3 DNA sequence: TGTGCCAGCAGTTACAGGTCGGGGGGCTACACCTTC.

The V call is TRBV7-2, the J call TRBJ1-1, with 11 positions matching TRBD1. V lost 3 bases, J lost 4 bases, and 10 bases stayed unmatched. Germline lookup yields CDR1 SGHTA and CDR2 FQGNSA. The CDR3 has 17 residues. The CDR3 bases are TGTGCCAGCAGCTTCGCCGGGACAGGGGGGTTGAGCACTGAAGCTTTCTTT. Translation gives CASSFAGTGGLSTEAFF.

This clone was observed once. The V gene is TRBV7-8, the J gene TRBJ2-7; TRBD2 agrees at 15 bases. Germline values: CDR1 SGHVS, CDR2 FQNEAQ. Losses at the gene ends were 7 bases for V and 4 bases for J; bases not matched to a gene: 17. This CDR3 spans 19 amino acids. CDR3 loop: CASTIPGGGLAGGAYEQYF. The CDR3 bases are TGTGCCAGCACCATCCCGGGAGGGGGACTAGCGGGAGGAGCTTACGAGCAGTACTTC.

This clone was counted between two and nine times. The chain carries TRBV27 and TRBJ2-5; 8 bases are shared with TRBD2. Germline trimming cut 2 bases from V and 5 bases from J; bases unmatched to any gene: 10. This CDR3 has 16 amino acids. Germline V lookup: CDR1 MNHEY, CDR2 SMNVEV (reference sequence). The CDR3: CASSLIPSGSLETQYF. CDR3 coding DNA: TGTGCCAGCAGTTTAATCCCCAGCGGGAGTTTGGAGACCCAGTACTTC.

This clone was detected once. This sequence joins TRBV7-2 and TRBJ2-7; D is undetermined. The CDR3 runs to 14 residues. Trimming pared 2 bases from V and 2 bases from J, leaving 10 bases between. Germline values: CDR1 SGHTA, CDR2 FQGNSA. The CDR3 DNA reads TGTGCCAGCAGCTTAATCGGCGGAACCTACGAGCAGTACTTC. This sequence encodes CASSLIGGTYEQYF.

This chain links TRBV7-2 with TRBJ2-5, with 7 bases fitting TRBD2. The V and J ends lost 2 bases and 5 bases, in that order; junction bases with no gene match: 5. Per the germline V gene, CDR1 is SGHTA and CDR2 is FQGNSA. The CDR3 loop spans 14 amino acids. The DNA of the CDR3 is TGTGCCAGCAGCTTATCCTTCGGGGGGGAGACCCAGTACTTC. Amino acid sequence: CASSLSFGGETQYF.

This clone was recorded a few times. This chain uses TRBV4-1 with TRBJ2-4; maybe TRBD2 (5 bases). Between the trimmed V and J ends, which lost 0 bases and 9 bases, there was a span of 12 bases. Per the germline V gene, CDR1 is MGHRA and CDR2 is YSYEKL. The CDR3 has 14 residues. CDR3 sequence reads: CASSQDGEWGIQYF. The CDR3 DNA is TGCGCCAGCAGCCAAGATGGGGAGTGGGGCATTCAGTACTTC.

V and J are TRBV27 and TRBJ2-5; 7 nucleotides match TRBD2. The CDR3 totals 14 residues. V shed 6 bases, J shed 5 bases, and the junction held 9 bases outside the gene matches. Per germline, CDR1 MNHEY and CDR2 SMNVEV (reference sequence). CDR3: CASRKRDVGETQYF. In nucleotides, the CDR3 is TGTGCCAGCAGAAAGCGGGATGTAGGCGAGACCCAGTACTTC.

The chain joins TRBV11-1 to TRBJ2-2, with D possibly matching TRBD2 (5 bases). Per the germline V gene, CDR1 is SGHAT and CDR2 is FQDESV (reference sequence). This CDR3 has 14 amino acids. Trimming cost V 4 bases and J 2 bases, with 8 bases left between them. The CDR3 here is CASSSSGNTGELFF. For the CDR3, the DNA is TGTGCCAGCAGCTCCTCGGGAAACACCGGGGAGCTGTTTTTT.

This sequence joins TRBV5-6 and TRBJ1-2; D is perhaps TRBD1 (6 bases). CDR3 size: 15 residues. Germline CDR1 SGHDT, CDR2 YYEEEE. V was clipped by 2 bases and J by 5 bases, with 16 bases between them. This chain's CDR3 is CASSLLTGQSYGYTF. Here the CDR3 DNA reads TGTGCCAGCAGCTTACTGACAGGCCAGTCTTATGGCTACACCTTC.

The chain employs TRBV5-1 and TRBJ2-7; perhaps TRBD2 as D (6 bases). This CDR3 comprises 15 residues. Trimming took 4 bases from V and 2 from J, leaving 16 bases between them. Germline-derived CDR1 and CDR2 are SGHRS and YFSETQ. The CDR3 is CASSLGGTATYEQYF. CDR3 sequence (DNA): TGCGCCAGCAGCCTAGGCGGGACCGCCACCTACGAGCAGTACTTC.

The chain links TRBV6-1 to TRBJ2-1; 10 positions agree with TRBD2. The V gene's germline CDR1 is MNHNS and CDR2 SASEGT. The CDR3 loop spans 19 amino acids. Trimming cost V 2 bases and J 0 bases; bases outside gene matches: 10. The CDR3 bases are TGTGCCAGCAGTGAAAGGGCGGGACTAGCGTCACCCTCCTACAATGAGCAGTTCTTC. Its protein is CASSERAGLASPSYNEQFF.

This rearrangement joins TRBV5-4 to TRBJ1-1; D is possibly TRBD1 (6 bases). Between the trimmed V and J ends, which lost 0 bases and 6 bases, there was a span of 15 bases. In germline, CDR1 is SGHNT, CDR2 YYREEE (reference sequence). This CDR3 is 15 amino acids long. The CDR3 DNA reads as TGTGCCAGCAGCTTGGATACAGGGCAGCGCGCTGAAGCTTTCTTT. Protein sequence: CASSLDTGQRAEAFF.

The rearrangement links TRBV2 to TRBJ1-2; 11 bases agree with TRBD1. Losses at the gene ends were 6 bases for V and 2 bases for J; bases not matched to a gene: 5. Germline CDR1 reads SNHLY; CDR2 reads FYNNEI. The CDR3 runs 15 residues. CDR3 in DNA: TGTGCCAGCAGCCGGGACAGGGGGTTAAACTATGGCTACACCTTC. The encoded protein is CASSRDRGLNYGYTF.

The genes are TRBV5-4 and TRBJ2-2, with 15 bases matching TRBD2. In germline, CDR1 is SGHNT, CDR2 YYREEE (reference sequence). The CDR3 runs to 17 residues. V gave up 0 bases and J gave up 5 bases; unmatched junction bases: 2. The CDR3 loop is CASSLGGLAGGTGELFF. The CDR3 region has the DNA TGTGCCAGCAGCTTGGGAGGACTAGCGGGGGGGACCGGGGAGCTGTTTTTT.

The chain links TRBV5-1 to TRBJ1-3; D unresolved. CDR1 is SGHRS, CDR2 YFSETQ, per germline. The CDR3 totals 15 residues. V lost 2 bases and J 0 bases, leaving 9 bases between the germline ends. In DNA, the CDR3 is TGCGCCAGCAGCTTTTCGTCTCTCTCTGGAAACACCATATATTTT. Its protein product is CASSFSSLSGNTIYF. Supplemented by reference TRBV5-1 and TRBJ1-3, the full variable domain reads KAGVTQTPRYLIKTRGQQVTLSCSPISGHRSVSWYQQTPGQGLQFLFEYFSETQRNKGNFPGRFSGRQFSNSRSEMNVSTLELGDSALYLCASSFSSLSGNTIYFGEGSWLTVV.

The chain has TRBV30 and TRBJ1-3; no firm D call. The CDR3 totals 17 residues. CDR1 is GTSNPN and CDR2 is SVGIG in the germline V gene (reference sequence). The V end lost 3 bases, the J end lost 4 bases, and 22 bases lay between the germline ends. In nucleotides, the CDR3 is TGTGCCTGGAGCCCCTTATCGTTAGAGGTGGTCGGAAACACCATATATTTT. It translates to CAWSPLSLEVVGNTIYF.

This rearrangement joins TRBV6-5 to TRBJ1-2, with TRBD1 as a possible D gene (5 bases). V was clipped by 5 bases and J by 0 bases, with 13 bases between them. The CDR3 is 15 residues long. The germline CDR1 and CDR2 sequences are MNHEY and SVGAGI. The CDR3 sequence is CASSPGTAANYGYTF. CDR3 in DNA: TGTGCCAGCAGTCCCGGGACTGCAGCTAACTATGGCTACACCTTC.

This clone was detected once. The genes are TRBV19 and TRBJ1-2; 10 bases agree with TRBD1. CDR1 is LNHDA, CDR2 SQIVND, per germline (reference sequence). The CDR3 sequence is 17 residues long. J gave up 8 bases and V 5 bases, and 17 bases lay outside the gene matches. In DNA form, the CDR3 reads TGTGCCAGTAGTCCAGAGACAGGGGGCGCGACCCTCGAGGGCTACACCTTC. Translation: CASSPETGGATLEGYTF.

The chain has TRBV5-5 and TRBJ2-5; D uncertain. The closer fit of TRBJ2-7 to the DNA end suggests the J call may be wrong. This CDR3 is built from 13 residues. The germline V gene has CDR1 SGHKS and CDR2 YYEKEE (reference sequence). Here the CDR3 reads CASSLGPRHEQYF. As DNA, the CDR3 is TGTGCCAGCAGCTTGGGTCCCAGGCACGAGCAGTACTTC.